This TCR beta chain appears in the sequencing data of a study of post-analysis software for immune sequencing data. Study details: The disease courses covered relapsing-remitting, secondary progressive and progressive-relapsing multiple sclerosis.

Study-wide results and caveats: Among multiple sclerosis patients, normalized Chao1 diversity was significantly below that of controls. Patients had higher frequencies than controls of about five TRBV segments, including TRBV5-6, TRBV5-1 and TRBV20-1.

Germline CDR1 is SNHLY and CDR2 is FYNNEI. The V and J ends lost 6 bases and 9 bases respectively, with 6 bases between them. The CDR3 sequence is 10 residues long. Libraries were made from TCR beta cDNA, and they carried unique molecular identifiers. There were roughly 0.95 to 10 million T cells, and approximately 500,000 cDNA molecules came from them. TCRdb reprocessed the PCR reads via MiXCR and lists one record per CDR3 protein. In the table there are hundreds of thousands of distinct CDR3 sequences, 25% to 30% of which are singletons. This clonotype was seen ten or more times. What it binds is unknown.

The source of this sequence is a girl aged 5 to 17 with multiple sclerosis. Sequences were obtained from blood. The rearrangement links TRBV2 to TRBJ2-1; D gene uncertain. The CDR3 region is CASRAIEQFF. The CDR3 region has the DNA TGTGCCAGCAGGGCTATTGAGCAGTTCTTC.